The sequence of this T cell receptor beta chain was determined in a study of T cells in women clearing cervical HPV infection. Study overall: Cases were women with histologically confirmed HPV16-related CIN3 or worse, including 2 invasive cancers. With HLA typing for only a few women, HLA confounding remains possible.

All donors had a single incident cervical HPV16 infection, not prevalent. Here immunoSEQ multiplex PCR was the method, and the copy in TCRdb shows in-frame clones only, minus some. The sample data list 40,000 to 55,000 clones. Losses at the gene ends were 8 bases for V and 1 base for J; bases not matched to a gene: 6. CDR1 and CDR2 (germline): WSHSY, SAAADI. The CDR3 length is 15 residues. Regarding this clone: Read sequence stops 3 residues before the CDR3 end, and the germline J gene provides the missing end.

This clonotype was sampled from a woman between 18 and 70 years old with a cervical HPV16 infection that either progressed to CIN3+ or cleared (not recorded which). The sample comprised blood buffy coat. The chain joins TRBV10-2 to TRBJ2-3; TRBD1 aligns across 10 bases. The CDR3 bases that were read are TGCGCCAGCGATTCGGGGACAGGGGGCACAGATACG. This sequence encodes CASDSGTGGTDT. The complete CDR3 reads CASDSGTGGTDTQYF.